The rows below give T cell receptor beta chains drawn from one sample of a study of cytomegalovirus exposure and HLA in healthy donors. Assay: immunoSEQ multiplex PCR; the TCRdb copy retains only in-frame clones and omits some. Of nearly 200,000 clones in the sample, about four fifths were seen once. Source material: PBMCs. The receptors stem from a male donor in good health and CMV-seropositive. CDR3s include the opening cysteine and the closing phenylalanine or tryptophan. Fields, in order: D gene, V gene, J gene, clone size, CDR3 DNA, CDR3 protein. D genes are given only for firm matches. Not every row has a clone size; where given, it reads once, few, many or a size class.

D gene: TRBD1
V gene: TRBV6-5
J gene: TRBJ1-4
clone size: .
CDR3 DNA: TGTGCCAGCAGTTACTCGCAGGGGGCAGGGGAAAAACTGTTTTTT
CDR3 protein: CASSYSQGAGEKLFF

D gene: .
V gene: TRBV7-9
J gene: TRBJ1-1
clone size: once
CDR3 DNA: TGTGCCAGCAGCTTAGAAAACAAAGCGGGGGAGAAATTT
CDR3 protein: CASSLENKAGEKF

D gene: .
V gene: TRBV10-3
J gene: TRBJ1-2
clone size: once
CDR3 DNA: TGTGCCATCAAGGACACGGATTTTAACTATGGCTACACCTTC
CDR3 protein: CAIKDTDFNYGYTF

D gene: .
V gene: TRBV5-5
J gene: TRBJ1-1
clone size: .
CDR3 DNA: TGTGCCAGCAGCGGTAGGGACATCCAGACTGAAGCTTTCTTT
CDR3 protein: CASSGRDIQTEAFF

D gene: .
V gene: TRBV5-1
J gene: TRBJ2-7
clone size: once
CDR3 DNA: TGCGCCAGCAGCGAAGACAGATACGAGCAGTACTTC
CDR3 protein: CASSEDRYEQYF

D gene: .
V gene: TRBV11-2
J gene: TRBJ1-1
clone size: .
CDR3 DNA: TGTGCCAGCAGCGTCGGACAAGGGGTGGCTGAAGCTTTCTTT
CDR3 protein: CASSVGQGVAEAFF

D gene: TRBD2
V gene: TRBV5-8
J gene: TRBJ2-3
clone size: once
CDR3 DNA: TGTGCCAGCAGTAGGTCGGGGGGATCACAGTATTTT
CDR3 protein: CASSRSGGSQYF

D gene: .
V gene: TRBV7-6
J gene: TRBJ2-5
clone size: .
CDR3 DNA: TGTGCCAGCAGCTTAGAACCTGCTAAGGGGGAGACCCAGTACTTC
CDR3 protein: CASSLEPAKGETQYF

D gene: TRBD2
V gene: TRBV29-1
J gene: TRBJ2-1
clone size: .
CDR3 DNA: TGCAGCGTTATGCTAGCGGGAGACAATGAGCAGTTCTTC
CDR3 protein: CSVMLAGDNEQFF

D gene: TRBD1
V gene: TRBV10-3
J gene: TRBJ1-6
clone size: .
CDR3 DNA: TGTGCCATCAGTGAGCAGTACGGACAGGGCTCACCCCTCCACTTT
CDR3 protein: CAISEQYGQGSPLHF

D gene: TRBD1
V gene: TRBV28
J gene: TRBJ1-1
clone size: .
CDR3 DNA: TGTGCCAGCAGTTTATTTATCGCAGGGGGGGCTTTCTTT
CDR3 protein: CASSLFIAGGAFF

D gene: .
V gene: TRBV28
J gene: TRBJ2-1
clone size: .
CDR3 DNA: TGTGCCAGCAGTTTCTCTACCTATGAGCAGTTCTTC
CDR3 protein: CASSFSTYEQFF

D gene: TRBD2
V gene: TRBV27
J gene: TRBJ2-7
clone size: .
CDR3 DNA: TGTGCCAGCATAGCCCTAAGCGGGGGCTCCTCTCTTTACGAGCAGTACTTC
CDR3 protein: CASIALSGGSSLYEQYF

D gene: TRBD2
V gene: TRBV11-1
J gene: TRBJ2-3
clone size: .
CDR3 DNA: TGTGCCAGCAGCCGAGCGGGAAGGGGCGATACGCAGTATTTT
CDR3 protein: CASSRAGRGDTQYF

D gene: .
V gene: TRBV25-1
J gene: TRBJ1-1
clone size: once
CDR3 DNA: TGTGCCAGCAGTGAACCAAAAGTGGACAACATGAACACTGAAGCTTTCTTT
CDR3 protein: CASSEPKVDNMNTEAFF

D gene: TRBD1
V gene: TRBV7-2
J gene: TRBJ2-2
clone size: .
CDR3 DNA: TGTGCCAGCAGTTGGGACAGGGGGCGGGAGCTGTTTTTT
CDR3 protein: CASSWDRGRELFF

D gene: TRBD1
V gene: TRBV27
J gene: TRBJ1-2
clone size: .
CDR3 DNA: TGTGCCAGCAGTCCGACAGGGGAAGGCTACACCTTC
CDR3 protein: CASSPTGEGYTF

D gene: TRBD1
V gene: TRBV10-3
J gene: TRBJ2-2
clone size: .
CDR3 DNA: TGTGCCATCAGGACGGACAGGGTGAACACCGGGGAGCTGTTTTTT
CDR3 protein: CAIRTDRVNTGELFF

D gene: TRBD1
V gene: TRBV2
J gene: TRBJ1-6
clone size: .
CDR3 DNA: TGTGCCAGCAACCTCCGGGACAGGGAATTTTCACCCCTCCACTTT
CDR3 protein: CASNLRDREFSPLHF

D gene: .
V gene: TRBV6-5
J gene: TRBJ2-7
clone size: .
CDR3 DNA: TGTGCCAGTAACTCCGGGTCCGGCGCCCTCGAGCAGTACTTC
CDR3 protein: CASNSGSGALEQYF

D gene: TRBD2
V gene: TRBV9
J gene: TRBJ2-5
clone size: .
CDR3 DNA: TGTGCCAGCAGCGTAGGAGCGGGAGGGCCAACGGAGACCCAGTACTTC
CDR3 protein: CASSVGAGGPTETQYF

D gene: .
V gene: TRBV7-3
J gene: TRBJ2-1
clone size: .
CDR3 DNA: TGTGCCAGCAGCTTAACCTCGAGCGGCGGATCTCCGAAGTTCTTC
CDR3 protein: CASSLTSSGGSPKFF

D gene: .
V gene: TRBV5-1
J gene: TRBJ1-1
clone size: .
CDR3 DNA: TGCGCCAGCAGCTTTCCGCCTGGGGCGATCACTGAAGCTTTCTTT
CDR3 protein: CASSFPPGAITEAFF

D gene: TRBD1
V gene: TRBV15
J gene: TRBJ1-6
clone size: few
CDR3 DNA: TGTGCCACCAGCAGAACCGGGACAGATAATTCACCCCTCCACTTT
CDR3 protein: CATSRTGTDNSPLHF

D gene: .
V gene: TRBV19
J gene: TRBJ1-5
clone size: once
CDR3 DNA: TGTGCCAGTAGTACGTCTAAGAATCAGCCCCAGCATTTT
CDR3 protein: CASSTSKNQPQHF

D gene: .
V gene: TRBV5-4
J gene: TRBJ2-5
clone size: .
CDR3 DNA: TGTGCCAGCAGCCGTCAGACCAGCGCGGAGACCCAGTACTTC
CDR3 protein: CASSRQTSAETQYF

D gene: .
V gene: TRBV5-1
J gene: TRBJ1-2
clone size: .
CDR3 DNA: TGCGCCAGCAGCTGGAGCCCCCTTTATGGCTACACCTTC
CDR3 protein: CASSWSPLYGYTF

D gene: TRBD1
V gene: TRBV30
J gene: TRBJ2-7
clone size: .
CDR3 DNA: TGTGCCTGGAGTGTCTGGACAGGGAGTTCCTACGAGCAGTACTTC
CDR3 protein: CAWSVWTGSSYEQYF

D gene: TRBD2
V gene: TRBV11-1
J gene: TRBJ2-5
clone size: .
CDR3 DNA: TGTGCCAGCAGCTTAGAGACTAGCGGGAGTGGGAAGACCCAGTACTTC
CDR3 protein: CASSLETSGSGKTQYF

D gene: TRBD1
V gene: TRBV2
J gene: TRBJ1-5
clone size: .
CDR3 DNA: TGTGCCAGCAGTGCCGACAGGGCCGGCAATCAGCCCCAGCATTTT
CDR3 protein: CASSADRAGNQPQHF

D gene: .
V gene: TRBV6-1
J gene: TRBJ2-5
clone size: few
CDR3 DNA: TGTGCCAGCAGTAGGGACTTCACCGGGGAGACCCAGTACTTC
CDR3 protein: CASSRDFTGETQYF

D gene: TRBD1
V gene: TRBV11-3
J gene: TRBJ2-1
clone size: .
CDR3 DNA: TGTGCCAGCAGCTCTGGGGGACAGCTACGGAATGAGCTGTTCTTC
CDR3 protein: CASSSGGQLRNELFF

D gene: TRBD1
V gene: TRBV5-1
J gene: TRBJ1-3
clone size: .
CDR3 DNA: TGCGCCAGCAGCTTGGTAAGGGGGCGGGGTGGAAACACCATATATTTT
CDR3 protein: CASSLVRGRGGNTIYF

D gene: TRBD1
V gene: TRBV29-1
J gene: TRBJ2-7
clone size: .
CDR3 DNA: TGCAGCGTGTGGACAGGGAAGTCCTACGAGCAGTACTTC
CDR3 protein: CSVWTGKSYEQYF

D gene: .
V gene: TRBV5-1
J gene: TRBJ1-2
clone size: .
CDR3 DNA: TGCGCCAGCAGCTTGGCCGGTAGCGGGGATGGCTACACCTTC
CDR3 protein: CASSLAGSGDGYTF

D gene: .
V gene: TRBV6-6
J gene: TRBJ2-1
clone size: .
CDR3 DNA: TGTGCCAGCAGTAACAGGGCCTACAATGAGCAGTTCTTC
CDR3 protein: CASSNRAYNEQFF

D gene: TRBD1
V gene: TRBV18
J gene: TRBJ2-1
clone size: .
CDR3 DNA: TGTGCCAGCCAGGACAGGTACTCCTACAATGAGCAGTTCTTC
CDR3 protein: CASQDRYSYNEQFF

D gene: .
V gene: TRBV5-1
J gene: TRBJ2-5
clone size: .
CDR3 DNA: TGCGCCAGCAGCTTGGAGGAGGGTTGGGAGACCCAGTACTTC
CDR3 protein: CASSLEEGWETQYF

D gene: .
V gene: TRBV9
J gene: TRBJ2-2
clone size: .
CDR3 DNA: TGTGCCAGCAGCGTAGACTTAGCGAACACCGGGGAGCTGTTTTTT
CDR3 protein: CASSVDLANTGELFF

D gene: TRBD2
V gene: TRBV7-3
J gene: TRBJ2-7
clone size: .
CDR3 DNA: TGTGCCAGCAGCTTACTTGGGGGGGGGAGCGAGCAGTACTTC
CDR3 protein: CASSLLGGGSEQYF

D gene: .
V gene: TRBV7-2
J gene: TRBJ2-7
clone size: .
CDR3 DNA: TGTGCCAGCAGCTTGGTGACTAGAACCGGCGAGCAGTACTTC
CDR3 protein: CASSLVTRTGEQYF

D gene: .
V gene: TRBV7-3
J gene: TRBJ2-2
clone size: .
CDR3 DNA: TGTGCCAGCAGGTCGGGACTCAACACCGGGGAGCTGTTTTTT
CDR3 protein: CASRSGLNTGELFF

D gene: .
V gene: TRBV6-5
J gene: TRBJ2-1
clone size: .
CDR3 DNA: TGTGCCAGCAGTTACTCATTAGGACAGTACAATGAGCAGTTCTTC
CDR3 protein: CASSYSLGQYNEQFF

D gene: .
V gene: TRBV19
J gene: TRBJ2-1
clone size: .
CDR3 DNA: TGTGCCAGTAGTATTACCTCAGCTAGCTATACTGAGCAGTTCTTC
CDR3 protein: CASSITSASYTEQFF

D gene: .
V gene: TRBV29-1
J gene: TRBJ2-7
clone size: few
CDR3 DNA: TGCAGCGTTGAAAAGGCGGATACCTACGAGCAGTACTTC
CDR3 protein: CSVEKADTYEQYF

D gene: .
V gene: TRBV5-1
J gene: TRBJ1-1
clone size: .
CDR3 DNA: TGCGCCAGCAGCATGGGGACCGGAGGAACTGAAGCTTTCTTT
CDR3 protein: CASSMGTGGTEAFF

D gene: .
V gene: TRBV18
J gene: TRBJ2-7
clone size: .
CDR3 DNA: TGTGCCAGCGCATTACAGGGCTGGGGAAGTCTCGAGCAGTACTTC
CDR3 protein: CASALQGWGSLEQYF

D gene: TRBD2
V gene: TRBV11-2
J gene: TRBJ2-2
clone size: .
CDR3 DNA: TGTGCCAGCAGCTTAAAGATAAGGCTAGCGGGAGGGACCGGGGAGCTGTTTTTT
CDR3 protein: CASSLKIRLAGGTGELFF

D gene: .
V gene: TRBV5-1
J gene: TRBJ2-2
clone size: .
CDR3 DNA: TGCGCCAGCAGCTTGCCAGGGGGAGGAACCGGGGAGCTGTTTTTT
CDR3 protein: CASSLPGGGTGELFF

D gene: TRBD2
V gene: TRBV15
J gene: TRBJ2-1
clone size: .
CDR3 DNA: TGTGCCACCAGCAGAGATCTAGCGGGGGCTCCTTCCTCCTACAATGAGCAGTTCTTC
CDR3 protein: CATSRDLAGAPSSYNEQFF

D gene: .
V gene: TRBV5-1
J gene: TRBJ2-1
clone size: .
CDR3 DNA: TGCGCCAGCAGCTTTATGCGTAATGAGCAGTTCTTC
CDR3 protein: CASSFMRNEQFF

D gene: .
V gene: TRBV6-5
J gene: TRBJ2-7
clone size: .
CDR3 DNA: TGTGCCAGCAGCTCCCTTGGAGGACCCTACGAGCAGTACTTC
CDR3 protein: CASSSLGGPYEQYF

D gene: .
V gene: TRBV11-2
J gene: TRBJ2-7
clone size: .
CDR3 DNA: TGTGCCAGCAGCTTAAGCACAGTGATCTCAAGCTCCTACGAGCAGTACTTC
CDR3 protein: CASSLSTVISSSYEQYF

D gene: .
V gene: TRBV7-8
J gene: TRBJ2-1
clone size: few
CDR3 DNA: TGTGCCAGCAGCTTACCCCCGTACAATGAGCAGTTCTTC
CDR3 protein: CASSLPPYNEQFF

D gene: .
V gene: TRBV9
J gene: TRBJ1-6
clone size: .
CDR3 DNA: TGTGCCAGCAGCGTAACCGCGGTCCCCTATAATTCACCCCTCCACTTT
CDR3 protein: CASSVTAVPYNSPLHF

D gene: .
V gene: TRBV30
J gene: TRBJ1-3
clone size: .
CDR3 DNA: TGTGCCTGGAGTCGTCCCAGGGTCGGAAACACCATATATTTT
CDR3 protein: CAWSRPRVGNTIYF